The 10 T cell receptor beta chains below all came from one sample that was sequenced in a study of TIL therapy for anti-PD-1-resistant metastatic lung cancer (dated by TCRdb to the early 2020s). The sample's time point label is to be understood as: pre-treatment sample, taken before nivolumab and TIL therapy. Using bias-controlled multiplex PCR with the immunoSEQ v3 hsTCRB kit, the TCR beta CDR3 regions were amplified from genomic DNA. In its TCRdb copy, this immuneACCESS table keeps in-frame sequences only and misses some clones. Where compared with another copy, unresolved V genes explain less than half of these, and the others have no known cause. In all, the sample holds about 60,000 clones, and 55% to 75% of those were seen once. In total, the top ten clones hold 6% to 8.5% of the sample. This material consisted of blood, taken at baseline. The receptors shown here come from a person aged 25-80 years with non-small cell lung cancer.

The chain couples TRBV28 to TRBJ1-6; no definite D call. Trimming shortened V by 8 bases and J by 0 bases, and 8 bases separated the two germline ends. Germline CDR1 reads MDHEN; CDR2 reads SYDVKM. The CDR3 runs to 14 residues. The CDR3 bases are TGTGCCAGCGGAGAGAGCTCCTATAATTCACCCCTCCACTTT. It specifies CASGESSYNSPLHF.

This clone was observed many times. The J gene is TRBJ2-5, the V gene TRBV7-8, with TRBD1 matching 9 bases. The ends lost 4 bases at V and 7 bases at J; junction bases unmatched: 13. Per the germline V gene, CDR1 is SGHVS and CDR2 is FQNEAQ. CDR3 length: 16 amino acids. The CDR3, as DNA: TGTGCCAGCAGCTCATCAGGGACAGGGATACGAGTGACCCAGTACTTC. Residues: CASSSSGTGIRVTQYF.

This clone came up once. The chain uses TRBV2 and TRBJ1-6, with TRBD1 matching over 9 bases. CDR3 length: 16 residues. Trimming took 2 bases from V and 9 from J; bases not matched to a gene: 8. In germline, CDR1 is SNHLY, CDR2 FYNNEI. CDR3 DNA sequence: TGTGCCAGCAGTGAAAGCCGGGACAGGGAGGGTTCACCCCTCCACTTT. It codes for CASSESRDREGSPLHF.

This clone has only one observation. The genes are TRBV5-5 and TRBJ2-2, with TRBD2 matching over 10 bases. In germline, CDR1 is SGHKS, CDR2 YYEKEE (reference sequence). The V gene end was trimmed by 3 bases and the J gene end by 1 base; junction bases not matched to a gene: 3. CDR3 length: 16 residues. CDR3 region: CASSWTSGQNTGELFF. For the CDR3, the DNA is TGTGCCAGCAGCTGGACTAGCGGACAGAACACCGGGGAGCTGTTTTTT.

This clone has just a few counts. V gene TRBV19 combines with J gene TRBJ1-4, with D hard to call. V was shortened by 4 bases and J by 7 bases, with 7 bases between the two germline ends. In germline, CDR1 is LNHDA, CDR2 SQIVND (reference sequence). This CDR3 has 12 residues. The CDR3 region is CASSTGFEKLFF. The CDR3 DNA sequence: TGTGCCAGTAGTACAGGTTTTGAAAAACTGTTTTTT.

V gene TRBV7-9 combines with J gene TRBJ2-1; D remains ambiguous. Germline V gene lookup returns CDR1 SEHNR and CDR2 FQNEAQ (reference sequence). The CDR3 loop spans 12 amino acids. Here the CDR3 reads CVLQETYNEQFF. The CDR3 nucleotides are TGTGTCCTCCAGGAGACCTACAATGAGCAGTTCTTC.

To note about this clone: Mismatch with germline at one junction end may stem from a read error. This chain links TRBV11-2 with TRBJ2-3, with D uncertain. This CDR3 comprises 14 residues. Germline CDR1 and CDR2: SGHAT and FQNNGV. Here the CDR3 DNA reads TGTGCCAGCATCGTTGGCGTGCCCACAGCTACGCAGTATTTT. Protein sequence: CASIVGVPTATQYF.

Notes on this clone: A junction boundary mismatches the germline segment, possibly from a read error. The gene calls are TRBV7-7 and TRBJ2-5; D possibly corresponds to TRBD1 (5 bases). The CDR3 is 12 amino acids. Germline CDR1 and CDR2: SSHAT and FNYEAQ (reference sequence). The CDR3 protein is CASSFRGETQYF. The CDR3 DNA sequence: TGTGCTAGCAGCTTTAGGGGAGAGACCCAGTACTTC.

V gene TRBV10-2 combines with J gene TRBJ2-4; D not resolved. The CDR3 has 15 amino acids. Germline CDR1 WSHSY, CDR2 SAAADI. Trimming stripped 6 bases from V and 0 bases from J, with 12 bases between. CDR3 protein: CASSRVPGAKNIQYF. The CDR3 DNA follows: TGCGCCAGCAGCCGAGTCCCGGGAGCCAAAAACATTCAGTACTTC.

The CDR3 loop is CASSFGTDEKLFF. The DNA of the CDR3 is TGTGCCAGCAGTTTTGGGACGGATGAAAAACTGTTTTTT. V is TRBV6-5 and J is TRBJ1-4, with D maybe TRBD1 (5 bases). CDR3 length equals 13 residues. The germline gives CDR1 MNHEY, CDR2 SVGAGI. Trimming pared 4 bases from V and 6 bases from J, leaving 9 bases between.